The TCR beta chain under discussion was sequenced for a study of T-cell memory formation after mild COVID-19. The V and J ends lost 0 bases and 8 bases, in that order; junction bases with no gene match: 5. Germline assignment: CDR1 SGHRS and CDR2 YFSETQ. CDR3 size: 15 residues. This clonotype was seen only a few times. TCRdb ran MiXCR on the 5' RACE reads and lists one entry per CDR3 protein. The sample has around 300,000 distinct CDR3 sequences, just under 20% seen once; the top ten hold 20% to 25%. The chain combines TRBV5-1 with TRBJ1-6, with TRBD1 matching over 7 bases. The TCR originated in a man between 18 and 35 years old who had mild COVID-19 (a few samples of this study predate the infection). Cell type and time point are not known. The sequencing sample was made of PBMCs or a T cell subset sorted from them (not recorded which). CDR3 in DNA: TGCGCCAGCAGCTTGGCAGGGGGGAAATATTCACCCCTCCACTTT. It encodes CASSLAGGKYSPLHF.